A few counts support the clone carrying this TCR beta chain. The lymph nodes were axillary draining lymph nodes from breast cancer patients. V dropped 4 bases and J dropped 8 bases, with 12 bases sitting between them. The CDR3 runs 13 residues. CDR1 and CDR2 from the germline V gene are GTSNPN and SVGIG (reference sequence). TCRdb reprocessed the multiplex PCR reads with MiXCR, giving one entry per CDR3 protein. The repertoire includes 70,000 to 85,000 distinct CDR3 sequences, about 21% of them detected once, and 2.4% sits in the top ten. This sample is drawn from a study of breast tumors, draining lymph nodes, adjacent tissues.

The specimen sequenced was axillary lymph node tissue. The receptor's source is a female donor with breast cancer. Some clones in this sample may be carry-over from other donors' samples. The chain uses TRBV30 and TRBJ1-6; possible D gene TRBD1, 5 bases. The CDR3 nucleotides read TGTGCCTGGAAAACGGGGCGGGATTCACCCCTCCACTTT. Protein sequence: CAWKTGRDSPLHF.